These T cell receptor beta chains were read from a single sample in a study of early T cells in non-severe SARS-CoV-2 infection. TCRdb re-called the 5' RACE reads through MiXCR, storing one row per CDR3 protein. The table includes 85,000 to 90,000 distinct CDR3 sequences, about 14% detected once. The sample was whole blood. The receptors come from an adult who was a healthcare worker with PCR-confirmed SARS-CoV-2 infection or an uninfected control (not recorded which). CDR3s include the opening cysteine and the closing phenylalanine or tryptophan. The order of the fields is clone size, D gene, V gene, J gene, CDR3 DNA, CDR3 protein. A D gene is named only where the DNA matches it firmly. The size field is filled for only some rows; it gives once, few, many or a size class.

>few|.|TRBV7-3|TRBJ2-2
TGTGCCAGCAGCTTCCCAGGGAACACCGGGGAGCTGTTTTTT
CASSFPGNTGELFF
>.|TRBD1|TRBV6-2/TRBV6-3|TRBJ2-2
TGTGCCAGCAGTCTACAGGGGGACACCGGGGAGCTGTTTTTT
CASSLQGDTGELFF
>many|.|TRBV6-2/TRBV6-3|TRBJ2-2
TGTGCCAGCAGTCCAGGGGGGACCGGGGAGCTGTTTTTT
CASSPGGTGELFF
>.|.|TRBV5-1|TRBJ2-1
TGCGCCAGCAGGCCGAGGGGGTACAATGAGCAGTTCTTC
CASRPRGYNEQFF
>.|.|TRBV20-1|TRBJ1-1
TGCAGTGCCCCCCCCAGGCCCGCTGAAGCTTTCTTT
CSAPPRPAEAFF
>.|.|TRBV10-3|TRBJ1-4
TGTGCCATCAGTGACCCTGACACTTATGAAAAACTGTTTTTT
CAISDPDTYEKLFF
>.|.|TRBV7-6|TRBJ1-1
TGTGCCAGCGGCTGGGGGGGTACTGAAGCTTTCTTT
CASGWGGTEAFF
>.|TRBD1|TRBV18|TRBJ1-1
TGTGCCAGCTCACTTGCCGGGACAGGGGCGAACACTGAAGCTTTCTTT
CASSLAGTGANTEAFF
>many|.|TRBV3-1|TRBJ2-7
TGTGCCAGCAGCCAAGGGGCGGACTCCTCCTACGAGCAGTACTTC
CASSQGADSSYEQYF
>.|.|TRBV6-6|TRBJ2-3
TGTGCCAGCAGCTACCCCTCGGGGCTCAGCACAGATACGCAGTATTTT
CASSYPSGLSTDTQYF
>few|.|TRBV29-1|TRBJ1-3
TGCAGCGTTGAAGATCCAGGAGGGTCCACTTGGGGAAACACCATATATTTT
CSVEDPGGSTWGNTIYF
>many|.|TRBV9|TRBJ2-1
TGTGCCAGCAGCGTAGCGGGGGTGTCCTACAATGAGCAGTTCTTC
CASSVAGVSYNEQFF
>few|.|TRBV10-1|TRBJ2-5
TGCGCCAGCACCTTCGGGGGACAGCAAGGGAAGCAAGAGACCCAGTACTTC
CASTFGGQQGKQETQYF
>many|.|TRBV7-9|TRBJ1-5
TGTGCCAGCAGCTTATGGGGTCAGCCCCAGCATTTT
CASSLWGQPQHF
>.|.|TRBV4-1|TRBJ2-3
TGCGCCAGCAGCCCAAAAGACCGCGCAGATACGCAGTATTTT
CASSPKDRADTQYF
>.|.|TRBV20-1|TRBJ1-1
TGCAGTGCCACCCAAAGGAGGATTGAAGCTTTCTTT
CSATQRRIEAFF